The 4 T cell receptor beta chains reported below all come from one sample, sequenced in a study of lymphopenia after photon versus proton radiotherapy (dated by TCRdb to about 2019). To prepare the library, the immunoSEQ multiplex PCR assay was applied. TCRdb carries this immuneACCESS record with in-frame sequences only. Its versions omit some clonotypes, under half of them owing to an unresolved V gene in the studies checked, with the rest unexplained. For this sample there are about 4,500 clones; 65% to 80% appear just once. Of the sample, 45% to 55% falls within the top ten clones. Sequencing used peripheral blood, obtained from a patient treated with proton-based radiotherapy. The receptors originated from a man older than 75 with esophageal cancer.

This clone is medium-sized within its sample. This chain joins TRBV7-9 and TRBJ2-7, with 10 bases matching TRBD1. Germline CDR1 is SEHNR and CDR2 is FQNEAQ (reference sequence). Losses at the gene ends were 6 bases for V and 2 bases for J; bases not matched to a gene: 4. There are 14 residues in the CDR3. CDR3 residues: CASRQDRGTYEQYF. DNA of the CDR3: TGTGCCAGCAGACAGGACAGGGGGACCTACGAGCAGTACTTC. The complete variable domain, with remaining parts taken from reference TRBV7-9 and TRBJ2-7, reads DTGVSQNPRHKITKRGQNVTFRCDPISEHNRLYWYRQTLGQGPEFLTYFQNEAQLEKSRLLSDRFSAERPKGSFSTLEIQRTEQGDSAMYLCASRQDRGTYEQYFGPGTRLTVT.

The rearrangement joins TRBV14 to TRBJ2-1, with TRBD2 matching 13 bases. The CDR3 sequence is 16 residues long. Trimming at V came to 4 bases and at J to 8 bases, leaving 8 bases not matched to a gene. Germline CDR1 is SGHDN and CDR2 is FVKESK. CDR3 loop: CASSLQLAGGPHEQFF. CDR3 nucleotide sequence: TGTGCCAGCAGCCTTCAACTAGCGGGGGGGCCGCATGAGCAGTTCTTC.

The gene calls are TRBV7-8 and TRBJ2-5; D is unresolved. Trimming removed 2 bases from V and 4 bases from J, with 11 bases in between. The CDR3 has 14 residues. Germline V gene lookup returns CDR1 SGHVS and CDR2 FQNEAQ. CDR3 region: CASSLLLSRETQYF. The CDR3 DNA follows: TGTGCCAGCAGCTTACTTCTCTCCCGAGAGACCCAGTACTTC.

The table lists this clone with a few counts. The V and J genes are TRBV11-3 and TRBJ2-7, with 11 bases aligning to TRBD1. The V and J ends lost 6 bases and 4 bases, in that order; junction bases with no gene match: 5. This CDR3 region has 14 residues. Germline V gene data show CDR1 as SGHNT and CDR2 as YENEEA. This chain's CDR3 is CASRGTGGTYEQYF. CDR3 coding DNA: TGTGCCAGCAGGGGGACAGGGGGAACTTACGAGCAGTACTTC.